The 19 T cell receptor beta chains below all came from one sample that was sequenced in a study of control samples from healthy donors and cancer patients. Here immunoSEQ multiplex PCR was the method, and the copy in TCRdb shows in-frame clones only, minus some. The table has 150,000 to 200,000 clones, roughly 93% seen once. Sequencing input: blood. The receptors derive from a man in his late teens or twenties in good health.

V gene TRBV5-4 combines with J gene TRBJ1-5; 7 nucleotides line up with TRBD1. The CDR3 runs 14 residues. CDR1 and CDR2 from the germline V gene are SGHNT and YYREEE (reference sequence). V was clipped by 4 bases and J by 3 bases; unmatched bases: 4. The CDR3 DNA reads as TGTGCCAGCAGCCAACAGGGGCCCAATCAGCCCCAGCATTTT. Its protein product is CASSQQGPNQPQHF.

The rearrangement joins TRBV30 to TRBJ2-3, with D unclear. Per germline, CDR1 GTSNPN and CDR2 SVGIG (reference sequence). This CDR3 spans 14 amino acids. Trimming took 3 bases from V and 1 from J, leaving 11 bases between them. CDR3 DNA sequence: TGTGCCTGGAGCCTGCATGGGGGCACAGATACGCAGTATTTT. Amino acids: CAWSLHGGTDTQYF. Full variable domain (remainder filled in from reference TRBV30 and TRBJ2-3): SQTIHQWPATLVQPVGSPLSLECTVEGTSNPNLYWYRQAAGRGLQLLFYSVGIGQISSEVPQNLSASRPQDRQFILSSKKLLLSDSGFYLCAWSLHGGTDTQYFGPGTRLTVL.

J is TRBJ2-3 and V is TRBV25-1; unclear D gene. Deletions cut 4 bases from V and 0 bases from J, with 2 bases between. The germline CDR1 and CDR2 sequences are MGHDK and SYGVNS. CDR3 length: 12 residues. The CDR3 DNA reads TGTGCCAGCAGTGTTAGCACAGATACGCAGTATTTT. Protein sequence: CASSVSTDTQYF.

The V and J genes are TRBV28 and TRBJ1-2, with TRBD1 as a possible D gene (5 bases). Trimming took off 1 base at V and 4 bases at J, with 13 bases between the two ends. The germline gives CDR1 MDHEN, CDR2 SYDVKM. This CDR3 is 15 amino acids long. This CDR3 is CASSLSDPGTYGYTF. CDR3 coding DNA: TGTGCCAGCAGTTTATCCGATCCGGGGACCTATGGCTACACCTTC.

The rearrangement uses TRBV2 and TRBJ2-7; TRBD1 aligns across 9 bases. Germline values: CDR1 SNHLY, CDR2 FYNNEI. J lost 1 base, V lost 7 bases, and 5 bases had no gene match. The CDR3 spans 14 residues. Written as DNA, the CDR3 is TGTGCCAGCAAGGGACAGGGAATGTCCTACGAGCAGTACTTC. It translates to CASKGQGMSYEQYF.

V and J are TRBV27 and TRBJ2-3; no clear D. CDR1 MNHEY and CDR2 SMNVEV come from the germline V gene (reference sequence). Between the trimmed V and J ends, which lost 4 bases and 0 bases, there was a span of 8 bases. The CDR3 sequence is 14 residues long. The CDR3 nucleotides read TGTGCCAGCAGTTATACCTCTAGCACAGATACGCAGTATTTT. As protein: CASSYTSSTDTQYF.

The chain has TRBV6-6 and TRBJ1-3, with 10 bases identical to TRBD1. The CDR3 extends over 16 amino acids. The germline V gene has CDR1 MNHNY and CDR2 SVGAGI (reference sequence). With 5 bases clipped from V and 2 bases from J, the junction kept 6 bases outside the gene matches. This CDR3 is CASSRAGQGAGNTIYF. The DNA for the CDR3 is TGTGCCAGCAGTCGAGCCGGACAGGGGGCTGGAAACACCATATATTTT.

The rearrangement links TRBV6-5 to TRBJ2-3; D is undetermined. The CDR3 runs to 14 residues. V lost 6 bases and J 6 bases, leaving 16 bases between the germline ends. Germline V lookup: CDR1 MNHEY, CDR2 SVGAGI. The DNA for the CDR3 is TGTGCCAGCAGCCGCGACATTGTAGGCGATACGCAGTATTTT. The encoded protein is CASSRDIVGDTQYF.

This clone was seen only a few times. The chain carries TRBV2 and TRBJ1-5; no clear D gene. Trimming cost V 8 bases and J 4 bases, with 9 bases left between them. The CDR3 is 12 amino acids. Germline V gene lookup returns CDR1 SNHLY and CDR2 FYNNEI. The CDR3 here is CASLGENQPQHF. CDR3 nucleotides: TGTGCCAGCCTCGGGGAGAATCAGCCCCAGCATTTT. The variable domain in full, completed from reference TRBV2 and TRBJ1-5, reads EPEVTQTPSHQVTQMGQEVILRCVPISNHLYFYWYRQILGQKVEFLVSFYNNEISEKSEIFDDQFSVERPDGSNFTLKIRSTKLEDSAMYFCASLGENQPQHFGDGTRLSIL.

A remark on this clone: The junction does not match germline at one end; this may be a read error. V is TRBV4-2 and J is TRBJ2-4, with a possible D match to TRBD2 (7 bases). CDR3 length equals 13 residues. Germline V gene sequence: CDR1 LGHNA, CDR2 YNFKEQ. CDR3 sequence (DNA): TGTGCCAGCAGGCAAGGTGGGGGGGCCATTCAGTACTTC. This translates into CASRQGGGAIQYF.

CDR3 region: CASTSGNTIYF. The CDR3 DNA sequence: TGCGCCAGCACTTCAGGAAACACCATATATTTT. J is TRBJ1-3 and V is TRBV5-1; no definite D call. V was clipped by 6 bases and J by 4 bases, with 5 bases between them. The CDR3 contains 11 residues. The germline V gene encodes CDR1 SGHRS and CDR2 YFSETQ.

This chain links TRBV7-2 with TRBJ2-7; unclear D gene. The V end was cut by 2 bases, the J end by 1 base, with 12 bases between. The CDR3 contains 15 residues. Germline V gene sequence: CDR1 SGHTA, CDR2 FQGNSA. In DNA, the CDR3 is TGTGCCAGCAGCTTAAGACGATCACCTTCCTACGAGCAGTACTTC. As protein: CASSLRRSPSYEQYF.

The CDR3 nucleotides read TGTGCCAGCTCAGGCGGGACAGGGGGCTCCTACGAGCAGTACTTC. It specifies CASSGGTGGSYEQYF. J is TRBJ2-7 and V is TRBV18; 11 bases fit TRBD1. CDR3 length: 15 amino acids. The germline gives CDR1 KGHSH, CDR2 LQKENI. The ends lost 5 bases at V and 0 bases at J; junction bases unmatched: 3.

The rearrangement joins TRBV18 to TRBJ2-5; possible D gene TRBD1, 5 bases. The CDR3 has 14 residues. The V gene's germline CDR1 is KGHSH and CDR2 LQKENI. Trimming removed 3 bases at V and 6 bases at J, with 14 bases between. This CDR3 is CASSPGQAGKTQYF. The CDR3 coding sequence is TGTGCCAGCTCACCCGGACAAGCAGGGAAGACCCAGTACTTC. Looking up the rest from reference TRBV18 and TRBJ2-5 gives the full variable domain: NAGVMQNPRHLVRRRGQEARLRCSPMKGHSHVYWYRQLPEEGLKFMVYLQKENIIDESGMPKERFSAEFPKEGPSILRIQQVVRGDSAAYFCASSPGQAGKTQYFGPGTRLLVL.

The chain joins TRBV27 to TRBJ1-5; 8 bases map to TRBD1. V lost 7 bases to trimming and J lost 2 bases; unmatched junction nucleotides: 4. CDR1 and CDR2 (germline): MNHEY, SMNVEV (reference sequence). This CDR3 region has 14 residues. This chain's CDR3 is CASMPGGGNQPQHF. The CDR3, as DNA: TGTGCCAGCATGCCAGGGGGCGGCAATCAGCCCCAGCATTTT.

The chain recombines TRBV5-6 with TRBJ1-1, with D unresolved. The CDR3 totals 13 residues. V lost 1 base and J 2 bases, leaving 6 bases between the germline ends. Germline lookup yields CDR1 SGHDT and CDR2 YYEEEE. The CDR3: CASSLKVNTEAFF. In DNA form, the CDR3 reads TGTGCCAGCAGCTTGAAGGTAAACACTGAAGCTTTCTTT.

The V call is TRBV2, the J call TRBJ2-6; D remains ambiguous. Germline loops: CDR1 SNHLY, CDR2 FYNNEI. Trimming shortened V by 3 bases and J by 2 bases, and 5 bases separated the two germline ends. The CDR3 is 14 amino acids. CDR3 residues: CASSEQAGANVLTF. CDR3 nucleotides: TGTGCCAGCAGTGAGCAGGCTGGGGCCAACGTCCTGACTTTC.

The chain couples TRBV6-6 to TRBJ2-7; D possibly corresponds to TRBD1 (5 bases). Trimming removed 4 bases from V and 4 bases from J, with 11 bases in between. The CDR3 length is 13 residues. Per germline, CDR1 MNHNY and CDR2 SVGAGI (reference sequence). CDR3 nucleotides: TGTGCCAGCAGTTTGCAGGACACTTACGAGCAGTACTTC. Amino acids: CASSLQDTYEQYF.

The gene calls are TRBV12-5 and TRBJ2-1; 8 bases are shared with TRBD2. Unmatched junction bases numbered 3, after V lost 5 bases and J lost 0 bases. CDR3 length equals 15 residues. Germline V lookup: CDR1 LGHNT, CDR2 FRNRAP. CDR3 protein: CASGAGGDSYNEQFF. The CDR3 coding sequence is TGTGCTAGTGGTGCCGGGGGGGACTCCTACAATGAGCAGTTCTTC. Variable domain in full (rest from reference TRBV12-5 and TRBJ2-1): DARVTQTPRHKVTEMGQEVTMRCQPILGHNTVFWYRQTMMQGLELLAYFRNRAPLDDSGMPKDRFSAEMPDATLATLKIQPSEPRDSAVYFCASGAGGDSYNEQFFGPGTRLTVL.